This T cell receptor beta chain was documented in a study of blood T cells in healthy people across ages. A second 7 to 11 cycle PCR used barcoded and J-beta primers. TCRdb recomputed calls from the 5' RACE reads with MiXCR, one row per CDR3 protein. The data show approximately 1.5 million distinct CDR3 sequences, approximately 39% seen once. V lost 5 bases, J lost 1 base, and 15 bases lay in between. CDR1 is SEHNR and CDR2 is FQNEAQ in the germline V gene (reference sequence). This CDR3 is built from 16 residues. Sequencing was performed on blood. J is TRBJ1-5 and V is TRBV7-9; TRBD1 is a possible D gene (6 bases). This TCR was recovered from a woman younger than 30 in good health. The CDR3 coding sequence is TGTGCCAGCAGCAAAGGGGGTGTCGGAAGCAATCAGCCCCAGCATTTT. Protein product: CASSKGGVGSNQPQHF.